This T cell receptor beta chain comes out of a study of T cell repertoires in cytomegalovirus infection. Germline CDR1 is MGHRA and CDR2 is YSYEKL. Trimming removed 3 bases from V and 6 bases from J; junction bases left unmatched: 9. The CDR3 is 17 residues long. MiXCR, run by TCRdb on the reads, gives a single entry per CDR3 protein. Altogether 560,000 or so distinct CDR3 sequences are present, about 15% being singletons, with the ten largest covering roughly 25%. This clonotype appeared a few times. Input material: CD8+ T cells from PBMCs. The chain joins TRBV4-1 to TRBJ2-3; TRBD2 agrees at 13 bases. This receptor was obtained from a human donor in good health (CMV status not recorded). Some clones in this sample may be carry-over from other donors' samples. CDR3 protein: CASSHETSGGIRDTQYF. In DNA form, the CDR3 reads TGCGCCAGCAGCCACGAGACTAGCGGGGGGATCCGGGATACGCAGTATTTT.